This T cell receptor (beta chain) was recovered during a study of Ad26.COV2.S vaccination and SARS-CoV-2 variants. Study-wide context: The donor belonged to the COV1001 Ad26.COV2.S trial arm. Intramuscular Ad26.COV2.S at 5x10^10 or 1x10^11 viral particles.

Study results and limitations: For non-spike TCRs, breadth in vaccine recipients resembled that in placebo recipients.

The treatment is: about 20 received Ad26.COV2.S at low or high dose, single or two shots; several received placebo; per-sample allocation not given. Specimen acquisition occurred on day 63 following the initial vaccine or placebo injection. The shot given was an Ad26 vector that makes Wuhan-strain SARS-CoV-2 spike. Some clones are missing from TCRdb's copy, which holds only in-frame ones; the method was immunoSEQ multiplex PCR. The sample has a few hundred thousand clones; 87% are singletons. This CDR3 has 18 residues. Trimming left V 0 bases short and J 2 bases short, with 17 bases between. CDR1 MNHEY and CDR2 SVGEGT come from the germline V gene. Note on this clone: Antigen unknown.

The source of this sequence is a person between 18 and 65 years old who received the Ad26.COV2.S COVID-19 vaccine or a placebo. This specimen was peripheral blood, taken in a trial of Ad26.COV2.S vaccine versus placebo. The rearrangement joins TRBV6-2 or TRBV6-3 to TRBJ1-5; D is unclear. CDR3 nucleotide sequence: TGTGCCAGCAGTTACTCGAAGGGAGCGGGGAGAGGCAATCAGCCCCAGCATTTT. Protein: CASSYSKGAGRGNQPQHF.